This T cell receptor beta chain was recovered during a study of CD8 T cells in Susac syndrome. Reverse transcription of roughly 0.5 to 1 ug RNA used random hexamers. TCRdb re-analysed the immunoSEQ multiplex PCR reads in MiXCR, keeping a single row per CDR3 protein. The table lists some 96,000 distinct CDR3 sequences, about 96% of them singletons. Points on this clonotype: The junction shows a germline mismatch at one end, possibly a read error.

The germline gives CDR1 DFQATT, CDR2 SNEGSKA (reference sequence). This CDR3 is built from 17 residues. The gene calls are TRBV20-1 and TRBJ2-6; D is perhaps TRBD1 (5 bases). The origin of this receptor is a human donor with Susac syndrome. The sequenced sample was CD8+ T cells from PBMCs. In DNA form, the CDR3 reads TGCAGTGCTAGTAGAGGCGGTGGTGGCTCTGGGGCCAACGCCCTGACTTTC. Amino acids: CSASRGGGGSGANALTF.